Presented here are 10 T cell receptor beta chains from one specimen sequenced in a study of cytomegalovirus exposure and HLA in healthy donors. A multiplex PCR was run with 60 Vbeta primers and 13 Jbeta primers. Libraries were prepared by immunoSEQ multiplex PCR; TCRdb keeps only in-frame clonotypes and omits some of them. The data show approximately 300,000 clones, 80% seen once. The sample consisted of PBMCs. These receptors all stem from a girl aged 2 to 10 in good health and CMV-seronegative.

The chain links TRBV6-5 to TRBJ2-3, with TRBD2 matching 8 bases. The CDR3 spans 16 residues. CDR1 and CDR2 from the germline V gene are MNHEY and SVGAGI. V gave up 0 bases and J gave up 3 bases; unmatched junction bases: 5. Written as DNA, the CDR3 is TGTGCCAGCAGTTACTCCGGGGGGGTTGGGACAGATACGCAGTATTTT. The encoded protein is CASSYSGGVGTDTQYF.

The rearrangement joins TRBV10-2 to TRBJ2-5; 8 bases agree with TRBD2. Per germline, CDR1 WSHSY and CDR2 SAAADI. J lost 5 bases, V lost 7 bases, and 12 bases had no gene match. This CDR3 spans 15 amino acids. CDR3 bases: TGCGCCAGCACCTCAGCGGGAGTGCGGTTTGAGACCCAGTACTTC. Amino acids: CASTSAGVRFETQYF.

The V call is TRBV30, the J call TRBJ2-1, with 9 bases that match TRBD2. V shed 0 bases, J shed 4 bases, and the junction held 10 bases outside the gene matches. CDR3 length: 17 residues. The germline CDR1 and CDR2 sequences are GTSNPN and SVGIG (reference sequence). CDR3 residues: CAWSVSGLAGFYNEQFF. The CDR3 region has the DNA TGTGCCTGGAGTGTATCCGGGCTAGCGGGATTTTACAATGAGCAGTTCTTC.

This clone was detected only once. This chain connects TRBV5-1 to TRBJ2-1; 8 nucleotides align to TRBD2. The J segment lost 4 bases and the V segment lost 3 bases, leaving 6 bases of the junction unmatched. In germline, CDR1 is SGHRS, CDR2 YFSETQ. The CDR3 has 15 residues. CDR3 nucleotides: TGCGCCAGCAGCTCACTAGCGGAGCCGTACAATGAGCAGTTCTTC. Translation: CASSSLAEPYNEQFF.

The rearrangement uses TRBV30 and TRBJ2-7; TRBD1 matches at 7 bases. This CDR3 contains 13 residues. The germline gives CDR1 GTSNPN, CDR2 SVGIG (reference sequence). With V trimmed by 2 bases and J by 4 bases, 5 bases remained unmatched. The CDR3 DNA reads TGTGCCTGGAGTACAGGGGTTCCATACGAGCAGTACTTC. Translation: CAWSTGVPYEQYF.

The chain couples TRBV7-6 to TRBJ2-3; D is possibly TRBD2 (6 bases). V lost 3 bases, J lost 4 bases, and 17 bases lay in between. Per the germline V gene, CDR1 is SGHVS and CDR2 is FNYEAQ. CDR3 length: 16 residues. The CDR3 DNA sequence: TGTGCCAGCAGCTTTCTCCCGGGAGTAGGGGCAGATACGCAGTATTTT. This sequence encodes CASSFLPGVGADTQYF.

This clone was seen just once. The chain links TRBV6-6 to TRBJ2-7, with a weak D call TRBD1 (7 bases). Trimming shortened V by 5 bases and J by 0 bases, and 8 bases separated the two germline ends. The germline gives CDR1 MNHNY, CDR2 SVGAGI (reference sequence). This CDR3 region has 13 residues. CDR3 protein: CASSQGGSYEQYF. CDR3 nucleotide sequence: TGTGCCAGCAGTCAGGGGGGCTCCTACGAGCAGTACTTC.

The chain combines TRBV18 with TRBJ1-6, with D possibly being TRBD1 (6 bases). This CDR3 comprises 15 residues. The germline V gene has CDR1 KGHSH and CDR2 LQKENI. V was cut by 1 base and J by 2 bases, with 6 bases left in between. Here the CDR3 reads CASSPRDTYNSPLHF. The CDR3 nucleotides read TGTGCCAGCTCACCACGGGACACCTATAATTCACCCCTCCACTTT.

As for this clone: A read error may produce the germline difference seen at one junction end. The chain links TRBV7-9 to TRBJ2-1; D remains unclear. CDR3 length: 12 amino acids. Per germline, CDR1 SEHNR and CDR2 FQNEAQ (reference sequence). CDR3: CSSSLAPALQFF. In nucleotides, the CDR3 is TGTTCCAGCAGCTTAGCCCCCGCGTTACAGTTCTTC.

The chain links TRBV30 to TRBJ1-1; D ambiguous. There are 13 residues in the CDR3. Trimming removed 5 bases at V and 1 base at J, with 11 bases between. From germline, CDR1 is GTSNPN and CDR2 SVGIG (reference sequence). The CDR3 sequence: CAWETGWNTEAFF. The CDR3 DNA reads TGTGCCTGGGAAACGGGGTGGAACACTGAAGCTTTCTTT.